A selection of T cell receptor beta chains follows, all from one sample in a study of vaccination effects on CD4 cells after COVID-19. TCRdb keeps only in-frame clones here, not all; method: immunoSEQ multiplex PCR. In the table there are roughly 70,000 clones, roughly two thirds of which are singletons. These receptors' antigens are unknown. This material consisted of CD4+ T cells from PBMCs cultured with HIV peptides, taken before COVID-19 vaccination. Source of these receptors: a human donor who had a prior SARS-CoV-2 infection. The CDR3 runs from the conserved cysteine through the conserved F or W. The D gene is left open where the match is weak. A row's size may be missing; if present it is once, few, many or a size class.

clone_size d_call j_call v_call cdr3_aa cdr3_nt
NA TRBD1 TRBJ2-3 TRBV5-1 CASSHGTGGMERMTDTQYF TGCGCCAGCAGCCACGGGACAGGGGGGATGGAGCGGATGACAGATACGCAGTATTTT
NA TRBD2 TRBJ2-1 TRBV5-4 CASSRELAGGPTNEQFF TGTGCCAGCAGCCGCGAACTAGCGGGGGGGCCAACTAACGAGCAGTTCTTC
NA NA TRBJ2-2 TRBV11-3 CASSLASENTGELFF TGTGCCAGCAGCTTAGCTAGCGAGAACACCGGGGAGCTGTTTTTT
NA TRBD1 TRBJ1-1 TRBV2 CASVQDRGTEAFF TGTGCCAGCGTGCAAGACAGGGGAACTGAAGCTTTCTTT
NA NA TRBJ1-1 TRBV30 CAWSGFRINTEAFF TGTGCCTGGAGTGGCTTTAGGATAAACACTGAAGCTTTCTTT
NA NA TRBJ2-7 TRBV6-5 CASSTPGQYTFPYF TGTGCCAGCAGTACTCCCGGCCAATACACCTTCCCGTACTTC
NA TRBD2 TRBJ2-1 TRBV5-1 CASSWGGSGRAGNEQFF TGCGCCAGCAGCTGGGGGGGTAGCGGGAGGGCCGGTAATGAGCAGTTCTTC
NA NA TRBJ2-2 TRBV5-1 CASGGVGGDANTGELFF TGCGCCAGCGGAGGGGTCGGGGGCGACGCGAACACCGGGGAGCTGTTTTTT
NA TRBD1 TRBJ1-2 TRBV27 CASSLSGTGGGYTF TGTGCCAGCAGTTTATCGGGGACAGGGGGTGGCTACACCTTC
NA TRBD1 TRBJ1-2 TRBV5-1 CASSTQGARGYTF TGCGCCAGCAGCACCCAGGGGGCGCGGGGCTACACCTTC
NA NA TRBJ1-1 TRBV5-1 CASSSMVGGATEAFF TGCGCCAGCAGCTCGATGGTGGGGGGCGCAACTGAAGCTTTCTTT
NA TRBD1 TRBJ2-1 TRBV29-1 CSSYRQGSYNEQFF TGCAGCTCCTACCGACAGGGATCCTACAATGAGCAGTTCTTC
NA NA TRBJ2-2 TRBV3-1/TRBV3-2 CASSPRSASWSGELFF TGTGCCAGCAGCCCCCGCTCAGCGTCTTGGTCCGGGGAGCTGTTTTTT
once TRBD2 TRBJ2-1 TRBV7-2 CASSVSLAGVYNEQFF TGTGCCAGCAGCGTCTCACTAGCGGGGGTTTACAATGAGCAGTTCTTC
once NA TRBJ2-5 TRBV3-1/TRBV3-2 CASSQDLTVQETQYF TGTGCCAGCAGCCAAGATCTGACAGTCCAAGAGACCCAGTACTTC
NA NA TRBJ2-2 TRBV11-1 CASSFGGTNTGELFF TGTGCCAGCAGCTTCGGGGGAACGAACACCGGGGAGCTGTTTTTT
NA TRBD1 TRBJ1-2 TRBV3-1/TRBV3-2 CASSQARGRGGYTF TGTGCCAGCAGCCAAGCCAGGGGGCGCGGGGGCTACACCTTC
NA TRBD1 TRBJ2-5 TRBV5-4 CASTETGGGETQYF TGTGCCAGCACCGAGACAGGGGGCGGGGAGACCCAGTACTTC
NA TRBD2 TRBJ2-3 TRBV6-5 CASSRLAGGTDTQYF TGTGCCAGCAGTCGTTTAGCGGGAGGCACAGATACGCAGTATTTT
NA NA TRBJ1-6 TRBV15 CATSRDLGQPLHF TGTGCCACCAGCCGGGACCTCGGACAACCCCTCCACTTT
NA NA TRBJ1-1 TRBV6-2/TRBV6-3 CASSWEGGNTEAFF TGTGCCAGCAGTTGGGAGGGGGGGAACACTGAAGCTTTCTTT
few NA TRBJ2-7 TRBV5-1 CASSPLTVPYEQYF TGCGCCAGCAGCCCTCTGACAGTTCCCTACGAGCAGTACTTC
NA NA TRBJ2-7 TRBV6-6 CASSPSTEEQYF TGTGCCAGCAGCCCATCAACAGAGGAGCAGTACTTC